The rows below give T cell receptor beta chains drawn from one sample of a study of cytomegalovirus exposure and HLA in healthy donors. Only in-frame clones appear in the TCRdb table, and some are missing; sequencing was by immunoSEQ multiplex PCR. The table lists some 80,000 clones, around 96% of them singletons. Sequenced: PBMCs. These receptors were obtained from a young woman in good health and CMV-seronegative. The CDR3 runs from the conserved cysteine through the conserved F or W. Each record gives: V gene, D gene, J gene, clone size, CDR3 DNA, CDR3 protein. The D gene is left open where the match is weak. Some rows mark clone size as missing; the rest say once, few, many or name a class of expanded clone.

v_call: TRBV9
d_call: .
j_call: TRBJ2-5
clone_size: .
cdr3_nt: TGTGCCAGCAGCCAGTCCACTAGGGTGGGAGGAGAGACCCAGTACTTC
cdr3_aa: CASSQSTRVGGETQYF

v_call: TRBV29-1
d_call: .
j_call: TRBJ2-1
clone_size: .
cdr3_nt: TGCAGCGTTCCGGGACAGGGCATAGGGAGCGGGGGGTACAATGAGCAGTTCTTC
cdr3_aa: CSVPGQGIGSGGYNEQFF

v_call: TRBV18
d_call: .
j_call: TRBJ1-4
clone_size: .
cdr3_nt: TGTGCCAGCTCACCTTATTCAACTAATGAAAAACTGTTTTTT
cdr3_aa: CASSPYSTNEKLFF

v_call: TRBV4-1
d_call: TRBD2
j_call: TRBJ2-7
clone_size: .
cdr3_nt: TGCGCCAGCAGCCAAGTGGGACTAGCCGGCTACGAGCAGTACTTC
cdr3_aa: CASSQVGLAGYEQYF

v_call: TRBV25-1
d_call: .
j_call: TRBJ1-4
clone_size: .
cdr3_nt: TGTGCCAGCAGGCCATGGGGCAGGGGTGGGAAACTGTTTTTT
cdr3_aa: CASRPWGRGGKLFF

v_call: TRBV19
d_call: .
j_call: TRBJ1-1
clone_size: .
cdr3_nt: TGTGCCAGTAGTACATTCAATAATGCAGCTGAAGCTTTCTTT
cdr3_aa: CASSTFNNAAEAFF

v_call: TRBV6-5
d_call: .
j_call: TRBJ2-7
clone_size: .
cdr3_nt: TGTGCCAGCAGTTACGTACTACTCCCCTACGAGCAGTACTTC
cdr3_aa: CASSYVLLPYEQYF

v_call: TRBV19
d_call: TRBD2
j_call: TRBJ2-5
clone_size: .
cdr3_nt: TGTGCCAGTAGTAGGAGCGGGAGTTTGGAGACCCAGTACTTC
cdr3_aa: CASSRSGSLETQYF

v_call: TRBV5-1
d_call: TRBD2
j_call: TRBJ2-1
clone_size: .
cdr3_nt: TGCGCCAGCAGCTTGAACGAAGGGAGGGCAGGCTATGAGCAGTTCTTC
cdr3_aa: CASSLNEGRAGYEQFF

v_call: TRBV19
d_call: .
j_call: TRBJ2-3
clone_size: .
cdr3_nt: TGTGCCAGTACAGGCGCGTTTACAGATACGCAGTATTTT
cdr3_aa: CASTGAFTDTQYF

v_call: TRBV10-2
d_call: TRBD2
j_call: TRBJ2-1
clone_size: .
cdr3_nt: TGCGCCAGCAGTTCCCCTTCGGCGGGAGGATACAATGAGCAGTTCTTC
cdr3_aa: CASSSPSAGGYNEQFF

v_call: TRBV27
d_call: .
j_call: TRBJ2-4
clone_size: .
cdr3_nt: TGTGCCAGCAGTTTATCTGTGAATTCAGGGTCAGAGAAAAACATTCAGTACTTC
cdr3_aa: CASSLSVNSGSEKNIQYF

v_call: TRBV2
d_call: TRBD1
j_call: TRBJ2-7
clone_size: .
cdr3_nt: TGTGCCAGCAGTGAAACAGGGGACTACGAGCAGTACTTC
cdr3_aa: CASSETGDYEQYF

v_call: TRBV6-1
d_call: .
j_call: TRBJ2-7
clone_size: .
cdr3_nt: TGTGCCAGCAAGCTAGGGGGTCTCTACGAGCAGTACTTC
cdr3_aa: CASKLGGLYEQYF

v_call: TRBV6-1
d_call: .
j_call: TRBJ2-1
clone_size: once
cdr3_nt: TGTGCCAGCAGGTCTATAGGGGATGAGCAGTTCTTC
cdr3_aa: CASRSIGDEQFF

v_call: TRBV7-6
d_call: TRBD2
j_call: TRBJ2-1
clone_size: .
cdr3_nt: TGTGCCAGCAGCCCCCGACTAGCGGGAGTCGGGTACAATGAGCAGTTCTTC
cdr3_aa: CASSPRLAGVGYNEQFF

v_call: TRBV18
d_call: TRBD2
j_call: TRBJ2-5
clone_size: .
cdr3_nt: TGTGCCAGCTCACCCTACGCTAGCGGGGGTCAAGAGACCCAGTACTTC
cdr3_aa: CASSPYASGGQETQYF